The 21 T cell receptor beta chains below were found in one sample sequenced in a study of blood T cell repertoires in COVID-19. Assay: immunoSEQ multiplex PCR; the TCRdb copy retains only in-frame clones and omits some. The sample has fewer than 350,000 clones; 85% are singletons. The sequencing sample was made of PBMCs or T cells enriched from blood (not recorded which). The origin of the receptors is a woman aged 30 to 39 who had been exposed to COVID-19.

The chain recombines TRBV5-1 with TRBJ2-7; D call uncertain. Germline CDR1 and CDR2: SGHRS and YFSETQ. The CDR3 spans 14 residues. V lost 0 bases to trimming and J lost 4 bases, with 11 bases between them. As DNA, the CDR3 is TGCGCCAGCAGCTTGGGGAATAGCCCTTACGAGCAGTACTTC. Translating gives CASSLGNSPYEQYF.

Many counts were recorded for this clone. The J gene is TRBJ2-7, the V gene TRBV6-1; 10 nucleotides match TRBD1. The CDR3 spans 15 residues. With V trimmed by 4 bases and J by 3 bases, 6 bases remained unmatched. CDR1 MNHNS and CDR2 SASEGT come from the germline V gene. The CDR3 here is CASSVQTGGIYEQYF. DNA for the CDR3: TGTGCCAGCAGTGTCCAGACAGGGGGCATCTACGAGCAGTACTTC.

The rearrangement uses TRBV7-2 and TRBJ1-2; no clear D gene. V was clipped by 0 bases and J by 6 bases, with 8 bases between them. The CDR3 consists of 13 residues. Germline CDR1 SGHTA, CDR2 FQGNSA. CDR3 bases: TGTGCCAGCAGCTTAGCCCGACAAGATGGCTACACCTTC. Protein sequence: CASSLARQDGYTF.

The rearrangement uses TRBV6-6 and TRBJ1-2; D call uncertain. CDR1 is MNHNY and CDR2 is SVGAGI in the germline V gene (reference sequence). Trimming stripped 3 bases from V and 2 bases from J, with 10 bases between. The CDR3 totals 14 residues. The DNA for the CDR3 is TGTGCCAGCAGTTATTTCGACATGAACTATGGCTACACCTTC. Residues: CASSYFDMNYGYTF.

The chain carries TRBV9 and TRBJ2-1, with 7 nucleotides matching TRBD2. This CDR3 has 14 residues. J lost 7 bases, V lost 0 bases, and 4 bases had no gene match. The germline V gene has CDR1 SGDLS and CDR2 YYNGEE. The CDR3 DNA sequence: TGTGCCAGCAGCGTAGTGCTGGGAGGGAATGAGCAGTTCTTC. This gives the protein CASSVVLGGNEQFF.

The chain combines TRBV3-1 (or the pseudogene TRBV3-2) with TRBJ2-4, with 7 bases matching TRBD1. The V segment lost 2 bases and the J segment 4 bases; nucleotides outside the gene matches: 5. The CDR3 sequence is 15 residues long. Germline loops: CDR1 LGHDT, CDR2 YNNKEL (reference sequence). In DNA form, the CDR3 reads TGTGCCAGCAGCCAATGGAGACAGGGAAAAAACATTCAGTACTTC. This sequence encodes CASSQWRQGKNIQYF.

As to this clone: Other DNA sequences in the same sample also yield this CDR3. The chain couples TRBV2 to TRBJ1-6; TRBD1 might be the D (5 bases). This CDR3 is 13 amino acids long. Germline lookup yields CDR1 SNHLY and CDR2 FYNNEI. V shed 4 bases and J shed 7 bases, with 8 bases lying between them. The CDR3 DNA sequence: TGTGCCAGCAGTGTCAGGGTGAATTCACCCCTCCACTTT. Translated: CASSVRVNSPLHF.

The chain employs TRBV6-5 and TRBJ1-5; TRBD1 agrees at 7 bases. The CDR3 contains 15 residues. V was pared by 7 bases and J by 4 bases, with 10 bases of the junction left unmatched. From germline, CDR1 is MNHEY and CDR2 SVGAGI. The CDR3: CASISSSGGNQPQHF. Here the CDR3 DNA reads TGTGCCAGCATATCCTCCTCAGGGGGGAATCAGCCCCAGCATTTT.

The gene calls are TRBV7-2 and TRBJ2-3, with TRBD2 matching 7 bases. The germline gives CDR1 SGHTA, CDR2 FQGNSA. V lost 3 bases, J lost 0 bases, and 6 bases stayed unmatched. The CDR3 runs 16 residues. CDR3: CASSLGGVPSTDTQYF. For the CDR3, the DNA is TGTGCCAGCAGCTTGGGAGGGGTCCCTAGCACAGATACGCAGTATTTT.

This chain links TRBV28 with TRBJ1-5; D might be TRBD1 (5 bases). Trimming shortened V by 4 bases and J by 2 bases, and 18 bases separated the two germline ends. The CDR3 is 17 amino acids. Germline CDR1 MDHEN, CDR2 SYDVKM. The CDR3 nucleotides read TGTGCCAGCAGTTATCGGCGGGGGGGGTTCGGCAATCAGCCCCAGCATTTT. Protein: CASSYRRGGFGNQPQHF.

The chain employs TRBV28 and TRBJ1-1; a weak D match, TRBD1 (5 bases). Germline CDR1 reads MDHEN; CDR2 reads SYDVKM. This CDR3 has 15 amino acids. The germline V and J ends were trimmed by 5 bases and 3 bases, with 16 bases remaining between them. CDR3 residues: CASSPGSTPYTEAFF. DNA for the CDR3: TGTGCCAGCAGTCCAGGGTCAACTCCGTACACTGAAGCTTTCTTT.

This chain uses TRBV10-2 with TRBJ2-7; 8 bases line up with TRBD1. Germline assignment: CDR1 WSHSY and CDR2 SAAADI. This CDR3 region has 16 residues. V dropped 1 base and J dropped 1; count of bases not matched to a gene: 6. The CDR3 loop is CASSEFRDRGSYEQYF. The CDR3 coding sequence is TGCGCCAGCAGTGAGTTCCGAGACAGGGGATCCTACGAGCAGTACTTC.

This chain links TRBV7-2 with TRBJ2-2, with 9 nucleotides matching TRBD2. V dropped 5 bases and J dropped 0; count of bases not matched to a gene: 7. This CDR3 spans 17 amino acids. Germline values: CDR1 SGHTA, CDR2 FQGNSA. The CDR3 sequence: CASSPYRLAANTGELFF. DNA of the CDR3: TGTGCCAGCAGCCCTTACCGACTAGCGGCGAACACCGGGGAGCTGTTTTTT.

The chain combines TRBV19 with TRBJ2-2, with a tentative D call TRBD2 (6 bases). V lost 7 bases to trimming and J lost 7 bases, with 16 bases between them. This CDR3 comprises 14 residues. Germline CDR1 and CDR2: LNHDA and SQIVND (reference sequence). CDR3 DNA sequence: TGTGCCAGTACCGGGACCGGGGGAGTCGGGGAGCTGTTTTTT. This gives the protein CASTGTGGVGELFF.

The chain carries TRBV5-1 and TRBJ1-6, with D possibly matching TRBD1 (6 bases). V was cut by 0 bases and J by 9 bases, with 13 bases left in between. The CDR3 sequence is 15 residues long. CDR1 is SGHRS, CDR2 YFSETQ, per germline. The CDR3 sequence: CASSLATGSASPLHF. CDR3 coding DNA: TGCGCCAGCAGCTTGGCTACAGGGTCCGCTTCACCCCTCCACTTT.

The CDR3 loop reads CASSFGETQYF. CDR3 in DNA: TGTGCCAGCAGCTTCGGGGAGACCCAGTACTTC. The rearrangement links TRBV13 to TRBJ2-5; D remains unclear. The CDR3 sequence is 11 residues long. Looked up from germline, CDR1 is PRHDT and CDR2 is FYEKMQ (reference sequence). Trimming pared 3 bases from V and 5 bases from J, leaving 4 bases between. Full variable domain (missing parts from reference TRBV13 and TRBJ2-5): AAGVIQSPRHLIKEKRETATLKCYPIPRHDTVYWYQQGPGQDPQFLISFYEKMQSDKGSIPDRFSAQQFSDYHSELNMSSLELGDSALYFCASSFGETQYFGPGTRLLVL.

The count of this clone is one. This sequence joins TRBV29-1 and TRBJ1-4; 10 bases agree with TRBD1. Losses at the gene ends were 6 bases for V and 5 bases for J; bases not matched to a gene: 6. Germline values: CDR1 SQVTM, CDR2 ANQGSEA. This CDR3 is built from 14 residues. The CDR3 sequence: CSVNPGQGNEKLFF. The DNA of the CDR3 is TGCAGCGTCAACCCGGGACAGGGGAATGAAAAACTGTTTTTT.

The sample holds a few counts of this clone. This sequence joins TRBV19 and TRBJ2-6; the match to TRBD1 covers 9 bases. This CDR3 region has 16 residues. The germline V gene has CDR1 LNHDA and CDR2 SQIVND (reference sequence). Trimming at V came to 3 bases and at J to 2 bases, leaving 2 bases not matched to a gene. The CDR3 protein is CASSIWTGAGANVLTF. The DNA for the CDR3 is TGTGCCAGTAGTATTTGGACAGGGGCTGGGGCCAACGTCCTGACTTTC.

The CDR3, as DNA: TGTGCCAGTAGTACCTACAGGGGACCTAGCACAGATACGCAGTATTTT. This encodes CASSTYRGPSTDTQYF. This rearrangement joins TRBV19 to TRBJ2-3; TRBD1 matches 7 bases. The CDR3 is 16 amino acids. V lost 4 bases to trimming and J lost 0 bases; unmatched junction nucleotides: 7. Germline loops: CDR1 LNHDA, CDR2 SQIVND (reference sequence).

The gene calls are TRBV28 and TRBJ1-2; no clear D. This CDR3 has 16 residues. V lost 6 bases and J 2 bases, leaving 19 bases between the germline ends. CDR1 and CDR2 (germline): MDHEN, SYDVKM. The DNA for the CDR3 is TGTGCCAGCAGCTCCCCGGCGGCGGATAAAAACTATGGCTACACCTTC. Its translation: CASSSPAADKNYGYTF.

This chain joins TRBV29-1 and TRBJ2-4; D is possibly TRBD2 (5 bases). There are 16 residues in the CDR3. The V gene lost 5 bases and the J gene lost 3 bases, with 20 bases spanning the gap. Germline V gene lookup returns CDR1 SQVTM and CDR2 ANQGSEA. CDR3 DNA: TGCAGCGTTTCATTCTCCCTGGACTTGCTCAAAAACATTCAGTACTTC. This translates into CSVSFSLDLLKNIQYF. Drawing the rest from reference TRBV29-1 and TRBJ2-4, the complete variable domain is SAVISQKPSRDICQRGTSLTIQCQVDSQVTMMFWYRQQPGQSLTLIATANQGSEATYESGFVIDKFPISRPNLTFSTLTVSNMSPEDSSIYLCSVSFSLDLLKNIQYFGAGTRLSVL.